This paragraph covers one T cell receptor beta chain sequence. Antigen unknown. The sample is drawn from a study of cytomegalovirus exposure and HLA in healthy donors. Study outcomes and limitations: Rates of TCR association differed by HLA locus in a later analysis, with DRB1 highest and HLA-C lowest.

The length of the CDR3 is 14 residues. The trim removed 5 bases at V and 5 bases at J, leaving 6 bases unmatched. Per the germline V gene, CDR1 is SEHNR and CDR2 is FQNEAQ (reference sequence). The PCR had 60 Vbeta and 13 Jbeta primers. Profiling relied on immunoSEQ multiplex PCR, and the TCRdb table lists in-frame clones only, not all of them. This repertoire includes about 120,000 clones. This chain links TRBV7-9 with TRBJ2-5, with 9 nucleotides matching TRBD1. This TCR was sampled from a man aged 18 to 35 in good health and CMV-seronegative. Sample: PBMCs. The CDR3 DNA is TGTGCCAGCAGCAAAGGGACAGGGTCGGAGACCCAGTACTTC. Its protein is CASSKGTGSETQYF.